This is a list of T cell receptor beta chains from one sample in a study of blood T cell repertoires in COVID-19. Assay: immunoSEQ multiplex PCR; the TCRdb copy retains only in-frame clones and omits some. The sample has fewer than 350,000 clones, roughly 79% seen once. The sample was peripheral blood. The receptors derive from a woman aged 60-70 years with active or convalescent COVID-19. CDR3s include the opening cysteine and the closing phenylalanine or tryptophan. D genes are given only for firm matches. Some rows mark clone size as missing; the rest say once, few, many or name a class of expanded clone.

D	J	size	V	CDR3	DNA
TRBD1	TRBJ1-3	few	TRBV14	CASSGYRGISGNTIYF	TGTGCCAGCAGCGGGTACAGGGGGATCTCTGGAAACACCATATATTTT
TRBD1	TRBJ2-1	once	TRBV27	CASSLSPTGGIGQFF	TGTGCCAGCAGTTTATCGCCTACAGGGGGCATAGGGCAGTTCTTC
-	TRBJ1-1	-	TRBV5-1	CASSLETGGAWGTEAFF	TGCGCCAGCAGCTTGGAAACAGGTGGGGCCTGGGGCACTGAAGCTTTCTTT
-	TRBJ1-3	-	TRBV19	CASSITGSDFGSGNTIYF	TGTGCCAGTAGTATTACGGGATCGGACTTTGGCTCTGGAAACACCATATATTTT
TRBD1	TRBJ1-6	few	TRBV6-6	CASSETGGGNSPLHF	TGTGCCAGCAGTGAGACAGGGGGAGGAAATTCACCCCTCCACTTT
-	TRBJ1-1	-	TRBV11-1	CASRPRGIGGDTEAFF	TGTGCCAGCAGGCCCCGGGGGATCGGAGGTGACACTGAAGCTTTCTTT
TRBD1	TRBJ1-1	-	TRBV30	CAWSRQGETEAFF	TGTGCCTGGAGTAGACAGGGGGAGACTGAAGCTTTCTTT
TRBD1	TRBJ2-7	-	TRBV7-6	CASSLDYVGGQAEQYF	TGTGCCAGCAGCTTAGATTACGTGGGGGGACAGGCCGAGCAGTACTTC
-	TRBJ2-7	-	TRBV28	CASSLAGAGSRTYEQYF	TGTGCCAGCAGTTTAGCGGGGGCGGGCTCTAGGACCTACGAGCAGTACTTC
-	TRBJ2-1	-	TRBV19	CASSIEPSSYNEQFF	TGTGCCAGTAGTATAGAACCGAGCTCCTACAATGAGCAGTTCTTC